The present T cell receptor beta chain was sequenced within a study of memory CD4+ T cells and cytomegalovirus serostatus. Study-level information: Of the healthy Belgian adults, roughly ten were CMV seropositive and 20 to 30 seronegative.

This clone was observed a few times. Its antigen remains unidentified. Between the trimmed V and J ends, which lost 1 base and 0 bases, there was a span of 6 bases. Looked up from germline, CDR1 is SEHNR and CDR2 is FQNEAQ (reference sequence). The CDR3 loop spans 14 amino acids. Study-level points and caveats: The CMV-associated TCR signature appears largely within the CD4+ memory repertoire. Repertoires predicted CMV serostatus with median bootstrapped AUC of 0.95.

The sort gate was single viable CD3+CD4+CD8-CD45RO+ cells for memory CD4+ T cells. Per the original methods: Out-of-frame sequences were removed, leaving roughly 2.1 million distinct TCRbeta sequences. Data came from immunoSEQ multiplex PCR; TCRdb stores just in-frame clones and leaves some out. That table is the source of V, J and clone size, and D and trimming were worked out from the DNA. In the table there are 28,000 or so clones, 76% of which are singletons. The sequenced material came from memory CD4+ T cells from blood. The receptor comes from an adult in good health and CMV-seronegative. The genes are TRBV7-9 and TRBJ1-2; TRBD1 might be the D (5 bases). The CDR3 nucleotides are TGTGCCAGCAGCTTAGGCAGGGCTAACTATGGCTACACCTTC. This sequence encodes CASSLGRANYGYTF.